This TCR beta chain was sequenced in a study of blood T cell repertoires in COVID-19. As for the study in general: The United States, Italy and Spain were the sources of the acute and convalescent COVID-19 samples. In each case, the material was cDNA or gDNA derived from T cells, B-cell-depleted T cells, or PBMCs.

V shed 0 bases and J 10 bases; nucleotides not matched to a gene: 9. The CDR3 spans 15 residues. The germline V gene encodes CDR1 MGHRA and CDR2 YSYEKL. In the original workflow: Reference gene primer amplification gave estimated nucleated cell counts. The data were produced by immunoSEQ multiplex PCR, yet TCRdb's version contains in-frame clones alone and is incomplete. The V and J calls and clone size come from that table; D and trimming were worked out from the DNA. The data hold roughly 300,000 clones, with 85% to 90% observed a single time. Sequenced sample: PBMCs or T cells enriched from blood (not recorded which). This TCR came from a woman aged 18-29 years who had recovered from COVID-19. The V gene is TRBV4-1, the J gene TRBJ2-1, with TRBD1 matching 7 bases. The CDR3 loop is CASSQEEPRGLEQFF. The DNA of the CDR3 is TGCGCCAGCAGCCAAGAGGAACCAAGGGGGCTGGAGCAGTTCTTC.